A selection of T cell receptor beta chains follows, all from one sample in a study of CD8+ T cells in alopecia areata. This table comes from immunoSEQ multiplex PCR, and its TCRdb copy is limited to in-frame clones, with some not included. Here the sample spans over 150,000 clones, 50% to 65% being singletons. The source was CD8+ T cells sorted from blood, collected at week 24, from a patient treated with tofacitinib. The receptors come from a human donor with alopecia areata. CDR3s include the opening cysteine and the closing phenylalanine or tryptophan. A D gene is named only where the DNA matches it firmly. Part of the rows lack a size; the others show once, few, many or a class for expanded clones.

15 . TRBJ1-2 TRBV6-5 . TGTGCCAGCGGTATATTCCAGAGGGCAGGGGATGGCTACACCTTC CASGIFQRAGDGYTF
15 . TRBJ2-3 TRBV29-1 TRBD1 TGCAGCGTTGAGATCCGGGACAGGGTTGCAGATACGCAGTATTTT CSVEIRDRVADTQYF
13 few TRBJ2-1 TRBV4-3 . TGCGCCAGCAGTCTCAATATTGCGAATGAGCAGTTCTTC CASSLNIANEQFF
12 . TRBJ2-5 TRBV7-9 . TGTGCCAGCAGCCGAGATAAAGAGACCCAGTACTTC CASSRDKETQYF
15 . TRBJ1-1 TRBV6-5 TRBD1 TGTGCCAGCAGTTACTTTTCAGGGGGGAACACTGAAGCTTTCTTT CASSYFSGGNTEAFF
14 . TRBJ1-1 TRBV29-1 . TGCAGCGTTATTCGTTGGGAGGAGAACACTGAAGCTTTCTTT CSVIRWEENTEAFF
12 . TRBJ2-1 TRBV10-3 . TGTGCCATCAAAGAAGAGGGGGGGGAGCAGTTCTTC CAIKEEGGEQFF
15 . TRBJ1-5 TRBV19 TRBD1 TGTGCCAGTAGACCGCGGACAGGGAAACGGCAGCCCCAGCATTTT CASRPRTGKRQPQHF
12 . TRBJ2-7 TRBV29-1 . TGCAGCGTATACGACACGCGAGGGGAGCAGTACTTC CSVYDTRGEQYF
13 few TRBJ2-2 TRBV10-3 TRBD2 TGTGCCATCCAAGCGGGGGGAACCGGGGAGCTGTTTTTT CAIQAGGTGELFF
14 few TRBJ1-2 TRBV29-1 . TGCAGCGTTGAGTCAGTAGGGACTAACTATGGCTACACCTTC CSVESVGTNYGYTF
12 . TRBJ1-2 TRBV27 . TGTGCCACCTTAGGAGGGAACTATGGCTACACCTTC CATLGGNYGYTF
13 . TRBJ2-7 TRBV27 TRBD2 TGTGCCAGCAGTATCCTACGGGAGGACGAGCAGTACTTC CASSILREDEQYF
11 . TRBJ1-1 TRBV19 . TGTGCCAGTAGTCGACAATCCCGAGCTTTCTTT CASSRQSRAFF
17 few TRBJ2-3 TRBV29-1 TRBD2 TGCAGCGTTGAATCGGGGGACAGCGGGGGGAACACAGATACGCAGTATTTT CSVESGDSGGNTDTQYF
13 . TRBJ1-2 TRBV25-1 . TGTGCCAGCGGAGGACGGGAATTTGATGGCTACACCTTC CASGGREFDGYTF
13 . TRBJ2-4 TRBV19 . TGTGCCAGTAGTATAGACGGAGAGGGCATTCAGTACTTC CASSIDGEGIQYF
16 few TRBJ2-7 TRBV4-3 TRBD2 TGCGCCAGCAGCCCGTCTAGCGGGGGGGCCTCCTACGAGCAGTACTTC CASSPSSGGASYEQYF
16 . TRBJ2-3 TRBV27 . TGTGCCAGCAGTTCCAACCGCGGGACAAGCACAGATACGCAGTATTTT CASSSNRGTSTDTQYF
12 medium-sized TRBJ2-2 TRBV6-4 . TGTGCCAGCAGTGACAACACCGGGGAGCTGTTTTTT CASSDNTGELFF
15 . TRBJ1-6 TRBV2 TRBD1 TGTGCCAGCACGGAAACTCGGGACAGGAATTCACCCCTCCACTTT CASTETRDRNSPLHF
16 . TRBJ2-5 TRBV7-7 TRBD2 TGTGCCAGCAGCTTATTCGCTAGCGGGGTCCAAGAGACCCAGTACTTC CASSLFASGVQETQYF
14 . TRBJ2-3 TRBV19 TRBD2 TGTGCCAGTAGTACCGGGGGGACCACAGATACGCAGTATTTT CASSTGGTTDTQYF
13 few TRBJ2-2 TRBV30 . TGTGCCTGGAGTGACCCCCGGGTCGGGGAGCTGTTTTTT CAWSDPRVGELFF
17 . TRBJ2-1 TRBV28 . TGTGCCAGCACCAGCTCGACGCTCTTACAACATGGGGATGAGCAGTTCTTC CASTSSTLLQHGDEQFF
14 . TRBJ1-2 TRBV29-1 TRBD1 TGCAGCGCCGTAGACAGGGATGGGGGCTATGGCTACACCTTC CSAVDRDGGYGYTF
13 . TRBJ1-1 TRBV29-1 . TGCAGCGTCCTCAGCGGCGAGAACACTGAAGCTTTCTTT CSVLSGENTEAFF
16 . TRBJ2-7 TRBV7-9 TRBD2 TGTGCCAGCAGCACCCTTAGCGGGGGTAACCCCTACGAGCAGTACTTC CASSTLSGGNPYEQYF
13 . TRBJ1-2 TRBV30 . TGTGCCTGGACTACGACAGAGAACTATGGCTACACCTTC CAWTTTENYGYTF
16 few TRBJ2-1 TRBV6-5 . TGTGCCAGCAGTTACTCGCCAGGGCCCGGTGTGAATGAGCAGTTCTTC CASSYSPGPGVNEQFF
13 few TRBJ1-1 TRBV30 TRBD1 TGTGCCTGGGGGACAGGGTTGGGCACTGAAGCTTTCTTT CAWGTGLGTEAFF
13 . TRBJ1-1 TRBV30 . TGTGCCTGGAGTTCCGGGGTCAACACTGAAGCTTTCTTT CAWSSGVNTEAFF
13 . TRBJ1-5 TRBV13 . TGTGCCAGCAGCCAAGGTGGGGGCCAGCCCCAGCATTTT CASSQGGGQPQHF
13 few TRBJ2-3 TRBV29-1 TRBD2 TGCAGCGTTCTTCCCAGCGGGGGGGATACGCAGTATTTT CSVLPSGGDTQYF
14 . TRBJ1-1 TRBV30 . TGTGCCTGGAGTTATGGACCGCTGAACACTGAAGCTTTCTTT CAWSYGPLNTEAFF
14 . TRBJ2-5 TRBV5-6 TRBD1 TGTGCCAGCAGTTCCGGGACAGGTCGTAAGACCCAGTACTTC CASSSGTGRKTQYF
16 . TRBJ1-3 TRBV5-6 . TGTGCCAGCAGCTTGGCCGCTGAAGGGGCTGGAAACACCATATATTTT CASSLAAEGAGNTIYF
11 . TRBJ1-2 TRBV29-1 . TGCAGCGTTGGCGAGGCTCGGGGCTACACCTTC CSVGEARGYTF
14 . TRBJ1-4 TRBV7-8 TRBD1 TGTGCCAGCAGCCCTCCGGACAGGAGGGAAAAACTGTTTTTT CASSPPDRREKLFF
13 . TRBJ1-1 TRBV30 . TGTGCCTGGCAGGCCCAGGGTGGCACTGAAGCTTTCTTT CAWQAQGGTEAFF
12 . TRBJ2-1 TRBV14 . TGTGCCAGCAGCCAAGAGGCGGGTGAGCAGTTCTTC CASSQEAGEQFF